Listed below are T cell receptor beta chains from one sample, sequenced in a study of radiotherapy plus CTLA-4 blockade in lung cancer. Clones were read by immunoSEQ multiplex PCR, and TCRdb kept only the in-frame ones, dropping some. The sample carries over 80,000 clones, 80% to 85% recorded once. Sample: peripheral blood, taken from a patient treated with radiotherapy plus ipilimumab. These receptors were obtained from a human donor with non-small cell lung cancer who had stable disease on radiotherapy plus ipilimumab. CDR3s leave out the opening cysteine and the closing phenylalanine or tryptophan.

TRBV7-9	TRBJ2-7	ASSLDRTYEQY
TRBV19	TRBJ2-1	ASSRKGDNEQF
TRBV2	TRBJ1-2	ASSQMGGGVNYGYT
TRBV29-1	TRBJ2-1	SVEAGQGSFDEQF
TRBV28	TRBJ1-5	ASSFTGLPQH
TRBV21-1	TRBJ2-3	ASSNDLRDSTDTQY
TRBV5-1	TRBJ2-5	ASSFLEGTEQETQY
TRBV28	TRBJ1-2	ASSLVTGLKYGYT
TRBV6-6	TRBJ1-4	ASSLEGNTNEKLF
TRBV5-1	TRBJ2-6	ASSLGGTGASGANVLT
TRBV9	TRBJ2-7	ASSPSPGLPRYEQY
TRBV5-1	TRBJ2-2	ASSISTPNTGELF
TRBV5-4	TRBJ1-2	ASSWAGRNYGYT
TRBV28	TRBJ2-1	ASLRGGGNEQF
TRBV23-1	TRBJ2-7	ASSPESRMDRVSQPYEQY
TRBV18	TRBJ1-6	ASSLAGDSPLH
TRBV30	TRBJ2-1	ALTPGLAGGPYEQF
TRBV10-3	TRBJ1-2	AISEAADGYT
TRBV2	TRBJ2-7	ASSEAPGQYEQY
TRBV5-1	TRBJ2-7	ASSLNSGGASSYEQY
TRBV5-1	TRBJ1-6	ASSLDGRGTLH
TRBV6-5	TRBJ1-5	ASSRVQHQPQH
TRBV10-2	TRBJ1-5	ASSEGQGYQPQH
TRBV7-3	TRBJ1-3	ASSLNPTGARGNTIY
TRBV28	TRBJ2-3	ASTLAGVEDTQY
TRBV28	TRBJ1-2	ASSLGQYDYGYT
TRBV7-2	TRBJ2-1	ASSSTSGSHNEQF
TRBV28	TRBJ1-1	DARPQGAKSTEAF
TRBV5-1	TRBJ2-3	ASTLEDRYTDTQY
TRBV19	TRBJ1-1	ASSISVGALNTEAF
TRBV11-2	TRBJ2-3	ASSLDVVRADTQY
TRBV4-2	TRBJ1-3	ASGDISGNTIY
TRBV11-2	TRBJ1-4	ASSVGRGTAINEKLF
TRBV21-1	TRBJ1-6	ASSKAPGLHNSPLH
TRBV6-5	TRBJ2-3	ASSWGRDSTDTQY
TRBV7-2	TRBJ2-1	ATPEREGRGSPTGNPF
TRBV19	TRBJ1-5	ASSSTGGGNQPQH
TRBV19	TRBJ2-1	ASSRRGELTGYNEQF
TRBV14	TRBJ1-4	ASSPVPGQEGNEKLF
TRBV5-1	TRBJ2-3	ASSLAVTSGFNTDTQY
TRBV5-5	TRBJ1-4	ASSLEGTRGARLREKLF
TRBV29-1	TRBJ1-1	SVVGRTNTEAF
TRBV5-6	TRBJ2-7	ASSLSGGREQY
TRBV2	TRBJ2-3	ASSSPTSGKGDTQY
TRBV25-1	TRBJ1-4	ASSEGRTGEKLF
TRBV2	TRBJ2-7	ASSEDPLRSEQY
TRBV9	TRBJ2-2	ASHRTGQNTGELF
TRBV28	TRBJ1-2	ASSSPGTAIYGYT
TRBV11-2	TRBJ1-2	ASSLEGPTYT
TRBV5-1	TRBJ1-4	ASSWAGMGLDPTNEKLF
TRBV5-1	TRBJ2-7	ASRLQGLVHEQY
TRBV28	TRBJ1-5	ASSLSRNQPQH
TRBV29-1	TRBJ2-7	SVGVGGIPYEQY
TRBV27	TRBJ2-2	ASSLGQGANTGELF
TRBV18	TRBJ2-5	ASSLSSQETQY
TRBV2	TRBJ1-5	ASRGQPLGNQPQH
TRBV5-1	TRBJ2-1	ASSFRPAGGNNEQF
TRBV7-7	TRBJ2-7	ASSLGVSGSSEQY
TRBV2	TRBJ2-1	ASILRAGNEQF
TRBV4-1	TRBJ1-2	ASSYAQGAGGYT